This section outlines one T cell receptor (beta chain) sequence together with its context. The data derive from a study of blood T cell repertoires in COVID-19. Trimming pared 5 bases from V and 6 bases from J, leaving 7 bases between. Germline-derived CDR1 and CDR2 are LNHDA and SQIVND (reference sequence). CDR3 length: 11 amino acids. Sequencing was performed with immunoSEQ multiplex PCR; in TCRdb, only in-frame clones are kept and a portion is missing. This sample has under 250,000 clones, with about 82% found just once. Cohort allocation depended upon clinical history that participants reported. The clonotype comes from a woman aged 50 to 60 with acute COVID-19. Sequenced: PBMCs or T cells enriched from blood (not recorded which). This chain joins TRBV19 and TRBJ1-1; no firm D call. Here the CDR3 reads CASSADPEAFF. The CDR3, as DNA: TGTGCCAGTAGTGCAGATCCTGAAGCTTTCTTT.